The 16 T cell receptor beta chains listed next were all sequenced from one sample in a study of T-cell memory formation after mild COVID-19. In TCRdb, the 5' RACE reads were re-called with MiXCR into one record per CDR3 protein. This sample yields roughly 600,000 distinct CDR3 sequences, of which roughly 17% are seen a single time; approximately 12% belongs to the top ten. The sample comprised PBMCs or a T cell subset sorted from them (not recorded which). The receptors come from an adult woman who had mild COVID-19 (a few samples of this study predate the infection). Cell type and time point are not known.

This clonotype occurred a few times. The chain joins TRBV10-3 to TRBJ2-3; the match to TRBD2 covers 11 bases. Germline V lookup: CDR1 ENHRY, CDR2 SYGVKD. CDR3 length: 18 residues. V was pared by 3 bases and J by 0 bases, with 8 bases of the junction left unmatched. This chain's CDR3 is CAISDPHWTSGSTDTQYF. CDR3 DNA: TGTGCCATCAGTGACCCGCACTGGACTAGCGGGAGCACAGATACGCAGTATTTT.

The chain recombines TRBV6-6 with TRBJ1-5; D is ambiguous. There are 14 residues in the CDR3. V lost 0 bases to trimming and J lost 7 bases, with 10 bases between them. Germline V lookup: CDR1 MNHNY, CDR2 SVGAGI (reference sequence). DNA for the CDR3: TGTGCCAGCAGTTACTCCTCTGATCTACAGCCCCAGCATTTT. Protein product: CASSYSSDLQPQHF.

The table lists this clonotype with many counts. The chain joins TRBV5-1 to TRBJ2-2; 7 bases match TRBD1. This CDR3 region has 16 residues. CDR1 is SGHRS and CDR2 is YFSETQ in the germline V gene. V was clipped by 2 bases and J by 5 bases; unmatched bases: 9. The CDR3 protein is CASSFTGDWRTGELFF. CDR3 in DNA: TGCGCCAGCAGCTTCACAGGGGATTGGAGGACCGGGGAGCTGTTTTTT.

This clonotype came up a few times. The chain is built from TRBV18 and TRBJ1-5, with D possibly matching TRBD1 (6 bases). Trimming left V 4 bases short and J 6 bases short, with 16 bases between. The CDR3 has 15 amino acids. Germline V lookup: CDR1 KGHSH, CDR2 LQKENI. The CDR3 sequence is CASSQSPGGAQPQHF. For the CDR3, the DNA is TGTGCCAGCTCACAATCCCCTGGGGGGGCTCAGCCCCAGCATTTT.

The V call is TRBV5-1, the J call TRBJ2-3; 7 nucleotides line up with TRBD2. Per germline, CDR1 SGHRS and CDR2 YFSETQ. V lost 0 bases, J lost 2 bases, and 9 bases stayed unmatched. CDR3 length: 17 residues. The CDR3 nucleotides are TGCGCCAGCAGCTTGGATGGTCTAGCGGATTTCACAGATACGCAGTATTTT. The encoded protein is CASSLDGLADFTDTQYF.

In its sample, this clonotype was seen a few times. The chain has TRBV20-1 and TRBJ1-2; 7 nucleotides match TRBD1. CDR3 size: 15 residues. Trimming removed 3 bases from V and 8 bases from J; junction bases left unmatched: 15. Germline V gene sequence: CDR1 DFQATT, CDR2 SNEGSKA (reference sequence). The CDR3 reads CSARGRQGGIGGYTF. In nucleotides, the CDR3 is TGCAGTGCTAGGGGAAGACAGGGAGGGATAGGCGGCTACACCTTC.

The CDR3 region is CASSPVAIRPRTDTQYF. The CDR3 DNA reads as TGTGCCAGCTCTCCTGTAGCGATTCGACCCCGCACAGATACGCAGTATTTT. This chain links TRBV18 with TRBJ2-3; perhaps TRBD2 as D (5 bases). Germline values: CDR1 KGHSH, CDR2 LQKENI. V was trimmed by 6 bases and J by 1 base, leaving 20 bases between them. The CDR3 has 17 amino acids.

The table lists this clonotype with a few counts. The chain couples TRBV7-6 to TRBJ2-3; 11 positions agree with TRBD2. CDR1 is SGHVS and CDR2 is FNYEAQ in the germline V gene. V lost 1 base, J lost 3 bases, and 6 bases stayed unmatched. This CDR3 is 17 amino acids long. This CDR3 is CASSLGSSGGTTDTQYF. As DNA, the CDR3 is TGTGCCAGCAGCTTAGGATCTAGCGGGGGGACAACAGATACGCAGTATTTT.

This sequence joins TRBV2 and TRBJ2-7; TRBD2 might be the D (6 bases). The V and J ends lost 6 bases and 3 bases respectively, with 12 bases between them. Germline V gene data show CDR1 as SNHLY and CDR2 as FYNNEI. The length of the CDR3 is 13 residues. In DNA form, the CDR3 reads TGTGCCAGCAGGAGGGACTCCCGCTACGAGCAGTACTTC. Translating gives CASRRDSRYEQYF.

V is TRBV14 and J is TRBJ1-2, with D possibly being TRBD1 (5 bases). Deletions cut 5 bases from V and 5 bases from J, with 12 bases between. This CDR3 comprises 13 residues. The germline V gene encodes CDR1 SGHDN and CDR2 FVKESK. The CDR3 DNA sequence: TGTGCCAGCAGCTTCAACGGGGCTTATGGCTACACCTTC. It codes for CASSFNGAYGYTF.

This clonotype was picked up many times. The rearrangement uses TRBV12-3 or TRBV12-4 and TRBJ1-1, with D perhaps matching TRBD1 (6 bases). Trimming stripped 5 bases from V and 5 bases from J, with 15 bases between. CDR3 length: 14 amino acids. The CDR3 loop reads CASSPQGGATEAFF. DNA of the CDR3: TGTGCCAGCAGTCCACAGGGAGGGGCTACTGAAGCTTTCTTT.

This clonotype was found a few times. V gene TRBV15 combines with J gene TRBJ1-2, with 9 bases aligning to TRBD1. Germline V gene data show CDR1 as LNHNV and CDR2 as YYDKDF (reference sequence). The CDR3 covers 17 residues. J gave up 4 bases and V 0 bases, and 9 bases lay outside the gene matches. The CDR3 reads CATSRDIGTGSAYGYTF. As DNA, the CDR3 is TGTGCCACCAGCAGAGATATAGGGACAGGGTCGGCCTATGGCTACACCTTC.

This chain links TRBV7-9 with TRBJ2-4; D gene ambiguous. The germline V and J ends were trimmed by 8 bases and 6 bases, with 11 bases remaining between them. CDR3 length equals 12 residues. Germline-derived CDR1 and CDR2 are SEHNR and FQNEAQ (reference sequence). CDR3 residues: CASQELGNIQYF. The CDR3 DNA follows: TGTGCCAGCCAGGAGCTTGGAAACATTCAGTACTTC.

The rearrangement joins TRBV3-1 to TRBJ2-1, with D uncertain. The CDR3 runs to 17 residues. Germline V gene lookup returns CDR1 LGHDT and CDR2 YNNKEL (reference sequence). V gave up 3 bases and J gave up 2 bases, with 17 bases separating them. CDR3 residues: CASSQRLVQLTYNEQFF. DNA for the CDR3: TGTGCCAGCAGCCAGAGATTGGTTCAACTTACCTACAATGAGCAGTTCTTC.

This chain uses TRBV6-5 with TRBJ1-1; possibly TRBD1 for D (5 bases). The CDR3 is 16 residues long. Germline V gene data show CDR1 as MNHEY and CDR2 as SVGAGI. Trimming took off 7 bases at V and 0 bases at J, with 18 bases between the two ends. The DNA for the CDR3 is TGTGCCAGCATCCCGGAGGGGATAAGGATGAACACTGAAGCTTTCTTT. Translated, it gives CASIPEGIRMNTEAFF.

The J gene is TRBJ1-1, the V gene TRBV6-5; possibly TRBD1 for D (5 bases). The germline gives CDR1 MNHEY, CDR2 SVGAGI. The CDR3 consists of 13 residues. The V end was cut by 9 bases, the J end by 11 bases, with 22 bases between. CDR3 coding DNA: TGTGCCAGTCACCAGACCCAGGGTTCTTCGGCTTTCTTT. Translated: CASHQTQGSSAFF.